These 23 T cell receptor beta chains share one sample of origin, sequenced in a study of blood T cell repertoires in COVID-19. Only in-frame clones appear in the TCRdb table, and some are missing; sequencing was by immunoSEQ multiplex PCR. The profile covers a few hundred thousand clones, with around 88% appearing a single time and over 1% taken by the ten largest. Input material: PBMCs or T cells enriched from blood (not recorded which). These receptors came from a woman in her thirties or forties with acute COVID-19.

The rearrangement links TRBV3-1 (or the pseudogene TRBV3-2) to TRBJ2-5; D unresolved. V was pared by 4 bases and J by 0 bases, with 9 bases between. The CDR3 loop spans 14 amino acids. The germline CDR1 and CDR2 sequences are LGHDT and YNNKEL (reference sequence). The CDR3 region is CASSPSDYQETQYF. CDR3 in DNA: TGTGCCAGCAGCCCTTCCGACTACCAAGAGACCCAGTACTTC.

The V call is TRBV6-2 or TRBV6-3, the J call TRBJ1-4; tentative D call: TRBD1 (6 bases). This CDR3 region has 15 residues. The germline CDR1 and CDR2 sequences are MNHEY and SVGEGT. Trimming cost V 2 bases and J 3 bases, with 10 bases left between them. CDR3 DNA: TGTGCCAGCAGTTACGGGGGGGCATCTAATGAAAAACTGTTTTTT. It yields the protein CASSYGGASNEKLFF.

This clone appeared a single time. The chain carries TRBV7-2 and TRBJ2-1; a weak D match, TRBD2 (5 bases). Germline CDR1 is SGHTA and CDR2 is FQGNSA. The CDR3 has 16 residues. V lost 4 bases to trimming and J lost 3 bases, with 16 bases between them. The CDR3 region is CASSSRTGVHYNEQFF. CDR3 bases: TGTGCCAGCAGCTCCAGAACCGGGGTACACTACAATGAGCAGTTCTTC.

This chain links TRBV5-6 with TRBJ2-5; D remains ambiguous. The germline V gene has CDR1 SGHDT and CDR2 YYEEEE. The germline V and J ends were trimmed by 3 bases and 0 bases, with 12 bases remaining between them. The CDR3 extends over 15 amino acids. The CDR3 sequence is CASSSRPEYQETQYF. DNA of the CDR3: TGTGCCAGCAGCTCAAGACCGGAGTACCAAGAGACCCAGTACTTC.

The chain combines TRBV28 with TRBJ2-1; 8 bases line up with TRBD1. CDR1 is MDHEN and CDR2 is SYDVKM in the germline V gene. Trimming cost V 7 bases and J 0 bases; bases outside gene matches: 14. The CDR3 contains 18 residues. The CDR3, as DNA: TGTGCCAGCACCTTGTACTACAGGGGGGTGAGCTCCTACAATGAGCAGTTCTTC. This translates into CASTLYYRGVSSYNEQFF. The full variable domain, rest sourced from reference TRBV28 and TRBJ2-1, is DVKVTQSSRYLVKRTGEKVFLECVQDMDHENMFWYRQDPGLGLRLIYFSYDVKMKEKGDIPEGYSVSREKKERFSLILESASTNQTSMYLCASTLYYRGVSSYNEQFFGPGTRLTVL.

The gene calls are TRBV28 and TRBJ1-4; no clear D. The CDR3 covers 14 residues. The V end lost 9 bases, the J end lost 6 bases, and 17 bases lay between the germline ends. The germline gives CDR1 MDHEN, CDR2 SYDVKM. The CDR3 spells CASLEGGVYEKLFF. CDR3 DNA: TGTGCCAGTCTGGAGGGAGGAGTTTATGAAAAACTGTTTTTT.

This clone was observed a single time. The J gene is TRBJ2-1, the V gene TRBV4-1, with TRBD1 matching 7 bases. Germline V gives CDR1 MGHRA, CDR2 YSYEKL. V dropped 1 base and J dropped 7; count of bases not matched to a gene: 7. This CDR3 contains 15 residues. DNA for the CDR3: TGCGCCAGCAGCCAAGGGGACAGTAGGGATAATGAGCAGTTCTTC. It is translated as CASSQGDSRDNEQFF.

The chain joins TRBV5-4 to TRBJ1-6; 8 bases are shared with TRBD1. Germline values: CDR1 SGHNT, CDR2 YYREEE (reference sequence). The CDR3 extends over 17 amino acids. The J segment lost 7 bases and the V segment lost 1 base, leaving 10 bases of the junction unmatched. CDR3 bases: TGTGCCAGCAGCTTGCCCGGGACAGGAAGTTCCAATTCACCCCTCCACTTT. Its protein is CASSLPGTGSSNSPLHF.

This rearrangement joins TRBV2 to TRBJ2-7; 9 bases align to TRBD1. Germline V gene data show CDR1 as SNHLY and CDR2 as FYNNEI. CDR3 size: 13 residues. V dropped 7 bases and J dropped 5; count of bases not matched to a gene: 6. CDR3 DNA: TGTGCCAGCACCGGACAGGGGCAGGACGAGCAGTACTTC. Translated, it gives CASTGQGQDEQYF.

This clone appeared a single time. J is TRBJ2-2 and V is TRBV7-8; TRBD2 aligns across 8 bases. The CDR3 consists of 15 residues. Germline loops: CDR1 SGHVS, CDR2 FQNEAQ. V dropped 3 bases and J dropped 0; count of bases not matched to a gene: 0. The CDR3 protein is CASSLRGANTGELFF. DNA for the CDR3: TGTGCCAGCAGCTTGCGGGGGGCGAACACCGGGGAGCTGTTTTTT.

This rearrangement joins TRBV9 to TRBJ2-2, with 8 bases matching TRBD1. This CDR3 region has 16 residues. After removal of 5 bases from V and 3 bases from J, the junction contained 9 bases not matched to a gene. Germline V lookup: CDR1 SGDLS, CDR2 YYNGEE. The CDR3 DNA reads as TGTGCCAGCAGTGTCCACGGGACAGGAGACACCGGGGAGCTGTTTTTT. It is translated as CASSVHGTGDTGELFF.

The V gene is TRBV7-8, the J gene TRBJ2-1, with unresolved D. The V end was cut by 3 bases, the J end by 8 bases, with 11 bases between. CDR3 length equals 13 residues. Per the germline V gene, CDR1 is SGHVS and CDR2 is FQNEAQ. CDR3 nucleotide sequence: TGTGCCAGCAGCTTCCCCCTGTCCCATGAGCAGTTCTTC. This codes for CASSFPLSHEQFF.

This clone appeared once. The V gene is TRBV9, the J gene TRBJ2-3; 9 bases line up with TRBD1. This CDR3 contains 15 residues. The trim removed 4 bases at V and 5 bases at J, leaving 8 bases unmatched. CDR1 and CDR2 (germline): SGDLS, YYNGEE. Here the CDR3 reads CASSLRTGGEDTQYF. CDR3 coding DNA: TGTGCCAGCAGCCTAAGAACAGGGGGCGAAGATACGCAGTATTTT.

This chain links TRBV24-1 with TRBJ1-5; 7 bases are shared with TRBD1. The CDR3 runs to 14 residues. V lost 4 bases and J lost 5; bases outside the gene matches: 4. CDR1 is KGHDR, CDR2 SFDVKD, per germline. This CDR3 is CATSEDREDQPQHF. DNA for the CDR3: TGTGCCACCAGTGAAGACAGGGAAGATCAGCCCCAGCATTTT.

The CDR3 protein is CASSSGTSGNTYEQYV. The DNA of the CDR3 is TGTGCCAGCAGTTCCGGGACTAGCGGGAACACCTACGAGCAGTACGTC. The genes are TRBV5-6 and TRBJ2-7; 13 nucleotides agree with TRBD2. CDR1 is SGHDT, CDR2 YYEEEE, per germline. The CDR3 totals 16 residues. V dropped 5 bases and J dropped 2; count of bases not matched to a gene: 7.

The V gene is TRBV7-4, the J gene TRBJ2-3; D is perhaps TRBD2 (6 bases). Germline V CDR1 and CDR2: SGHVT, SQSDAQ. CDR3 length: 15 amino acids. Trimming left V 4 bases short and J 3 bases short, with 14 bases between. The CDR3 loop is CASSYGVEGTDTQYF. For the CDR3, the DNA is TGTGCCAGCAGCTACGGGGTGGAGGGAACAGATACGCAGTATTTT.

The J gene is TRBJ2-1, the V gene TRBV12-5, with D tentatively TRBD2 (5 bases). Germline V gene sequence: CDR1 LGHNT, CDR2 FRNRAP. V was cut by 0 bases and J by 0 bases, with 12 bases left in between. The CDR3 sequence is 17 residues long. The CDR3 sequence is CASGLVSGGPSYNEQFF. The CDR3 region has the DNA TGTGCTAGTGGTTTGGTATCGGGCGGGCCCTCCTACAATGAGCAGTTCTTC. Full variable domain (missing parts from reference TRBV12-5 and TRBJ2-1): DARVTQTPRHKVTEMGQEVTMRCQPILGHNTVFWYRQTMMQGLELLAYFRNRAPLDDSGMPKDRFSAEMPDATLATLKIQPSEPRDSAVYFCASGLVSGGPSYNEQFFGPGTRLTVL.

This rearrangement joins TRBV5-1 to TRBJ1-2, with D unresolved. The germline V gene has CDR1 SGHRS and CDR2 YFSETQ. The CDR3 sequence is 14 residues long. V was cut by 0 bases and J by 2 bases, with 8 bases left in between. CDR3 nucleotide sequence: TGCGCCAGCAGCTTGGACAATTTAAACTATGGCTACACCTTC. This codes for CASSLDNLNYGYTF.

This chain connects TRBV18 to TRBJ1-3; 9 bases match TRBD1. The CDR3 runs to 15 residues. Germline CDR1 is KGHSH and CDR2 is LQKENI. Trimming at V came to 4 bases and at J to 1 base, leaving 2 bases not matched to a gene. The CDR3 nucleotides read TGTGCCAGCTCACGCGGGACAGGGTCTGGAAACACCATATATTTT. The encoded protein is CASSRGTGSGNTIYF.

The CDR3 spells CATSDPRTGAQPQHF. The DNA of the CDR3 is TGTGCCACCAGTGACCCCCGGACAGGTGCTCAGCCCCAGCATTTT. The chain carries TRBV24-1 and TRBJ1-5; 7 bases map to TRBD1. Unmatched junction bases numbered 8, after V lost 4 bases and J lost 6 bases. The CDR3 is 15 residues long. Germline V gene lookup returns CDR1 KGHDR and CDR2 SFDVKD.

This clone showed up just a few times. This rearrangement joins TRBV19 to TRBJ1-2; a weak D match, TRBD1 (5 bases). Deletions cut 3 bases from V and 7 bases from J, with 15 bases between. The CDR3 is 14 residues long. Germline loops: CDR1 LNHDA, CDR2 SQIVND (reference sequence). CDR3 nucleotides: TGTGCCAGTAGTATCGTCGGGGGTAGGGCTGGCTACACCTTC. Protein sequence: CASSIVGGRAGYTF. The whole variable domain, filled in from reference TRBV19 and TRBJ1-2, reads DGGITQSPKYLFRKEGQNVTLSCEQNLNHDAMYWYRQDPGQGLRLIYYSQIVNDFQKGDIAEGYSVSREKKESFPLTVTSAQKNPTAFYLCASSIVGGRAGYTFGSGTRLTVV.

This chain links TRBV18 with TRBJ1-1; TRBD1 matches at 8 bases. Germline-derived CDR1 and CDR2 are KGHSH and LQKENI. V lost 4 bases and J lost 2; bases outside the gene matches: 6. The CDR3 has 15 amino acids. CDR3 DNA sequence: TGTGCCAGCTCACAGTCAGGGGGCCGAAACACTGAAGCTTTCTTT. Translated: CASSQSGGRNTEAFF.

The chain is built from TRBV30 and TRBJ1-4; D is unresolved. Germline V gene sequence: CDR1 GTSNPN, CDR2 SVGIG (reference sequence). The CDR3 spans 13 residues. Trimming took 4 bases from V and 3 from J, leaving 9 bases between them. The CDR3 protein is CAWMWAANEKLFF. CDR3 coding DNA: TGTGCCTGGATGTGGGCAGCTAATGAAAAACTGTTTTTT.